These T cell receptor beta chains were read from a single sample in a study of T-cell reconstitution after alpha-beta-depleted transplantation in children. MiXCR, applied by TCRdb to the PCR reads, yields one record per CDR3 protein. The sample yields 500,000 to 600,000 distinct CDR3 sequences, over 25% seen once. The input for sequencing was PBMCs, taken before TCRalphabeta/CD19-depleted stem cell transplant. The receptors were gathered from a boy under three years old with Wiskott-Aldrich syndrome, due to receive a stem cell transplant. CDR3s include the opening cysteine and the closing phenylalanine or tryptophan. Each record gives: D gene, J gene, V gene, clone size, CDR3 DNA, CDR3 protein. A D gene is named only where the DNA matches it firmly. Clone size, where shown, is once, few, many, or a class for clones that have expanded.

>TRBD1|TRBJ2-4|TRBV7-2|NA
TGTGCCAGCAGCGTGGGGACAGGGCTTTACGGAAACATTCAGTACTTC
CASSVGTGLYGNIQYF
>NA|TRBJ2-1|TRBV7-3|few
TGTGCCAGCAGCTTATACCTGTACAATGAGCAGTTCTTC
CASSLYLYNEQFF
>NA|TRBJ1-6|TRBV15|few
TGTGCCACCAGCAGAGTACCCTTCAATTCACCCCTCCACTTT
CATSRVPFNSPLHF
>NA|TRBJ2-1|TRBV12-3/TRBV12-4|NA
TGTGCCAGCACCATAGACTACAATGAGCAGTTCTTC
CASTIDYNEQFF
>NA|TRBJ2-3|TRBV27|once
TGTGCCAGCAGAAGGGGAGAAGGAACCTATACAGATACGCAGTATTTT
CASRRGEGTYTDTQYF
>NA|TRBJ1-4|TRBV5-1|few
TGCGCCAGCAGCCGACGCCCTAGTGAAAAACTGTTTTTT
CASSRRPSEKLFF
>TRBD1|TRBJ1-4|TRBV5-5|NA
TGTGCCAGCAGCCTTCGGACAGGGAATGAAAAACTGTTTTTT
CASSLRTGNEKLFF
>NA|TRBJ1-5|TRBV20-1|NA
TGCAGTGCCAATAGGGGGGGGCTTAGGCAGCCCCAGCATTTT
CSANRGGLRQPQHF
>TRBD1|TRBJ1-1|TRBV24-1|NA
TGTGCCACCAGTGATCCCGGACAGGGGAACACTGAAGCTTTCTTT
CATSDPGQGNTEAFF
>TRBD2|TRBJ2-1|TRBV5-6|NA
TGTGCCAGCAGCGGAGGACTAGCGGGACTACTCGCCTCCTACAATGAGCAGTTCTTC
CASSGGLAGLLASYNEQFF
>NA|TRBJ2-7|TRBV5-1|few
TGCGCCAGCAGCTTCGAGCGGCCCTACGAGCAGTACTTC
CASSFERPYEQYF
>NA|TRBJ2-1|TRBV29-1|few
TGCAGCGCCGTGACGGTTACTTCCTACAATGAGCAGTTCTTC
CSAVTVTSYNEQFF
>TRBD2|TRBJ2-1|TRBV13|NA
TGTGCCAGCAGCCCTAGCCCCCCCGGACTAGCCGGGCAGTTCTTC
CASSPSPPGLAGQFF
>TRBD1|TRBJ2-2|TRBV12-3/TRBV12-4|NA
TGTGCCAGCAGTTTATTCAGGGGGACCGGGGAGCTGTTTTTT
CASSLFRGTGELFF
>NA|TRBJ1-2|TRBV20-1|NA
TGCAGTGCTAGATCCGACGGTGGCTACACCTTC
CSARSDGGYTF
>NA|TRBJ2-7|TRBV6-1|NA
TGTGCCAGCAGTGGAATGTACGAGCAGTACTTC
CASSGMYEQYF
>NA|TRBJ2-7|TRBV21-1|NA
TGTGCCAGCAGCAAAGCATCGGGACTAGCGGGACGCGAGCAGTACTTC
CASSKASGLAGREQYF
>TRBD2|TRBJ2-2|TRBV28|few
TGTGCCAGCAGTGATAGACTAGCGGGAGGTAACACCGGGGAGCTGTTTTTT
CASSDRLAGGNTGELFF
>NA|TRBJ1-5|TRBV7-9|NA
TGTGCCAGCAGCGCGGGCGTCTTCAATCAGCCCCAGCATTTT
CASSAGVFNQPQHF
>TRBD1|TRBJ1-2|TRBV6-1|NA
TGTGCCAGCAGTGTAACGCGGGACAGGTTTTTTCATGGCTACACCTTC
CASSVTRDRFFHGYTF
>NA|TRBJ1-1|TRBV5-1|NA
TGCGCCAGCAGCTTCCAGTCCGACAGGGAAGCTTTCTTT
CASSFQSDREAFF
>NA|TRBJ1-6|TRBV12-3/TRBV12-4|NA
TGTGCCAGCAATTTAGGGAATTCACCCCTCCACTTT
CASNLGNSPLHF
>TRBD2|TRBJ2-2|TRBV5-1|NA
TGCGCCAGCAGCCCACTACTAGCGGGAGGAGGAACCGGGGAGCTGTTTTTT
CASSPLLAGGGTGELFF
>TRBD1|TRBJ1-6|TRBV2|NA
TGTGCCAGCAGGGGACAGCCTAATTCTAATTCACCCCTCCACTTT
CASRGQPNSNSPLHF
>TRBD1|TRBJ2-6|TRBV12-3/TRBV12-4|few
TGTGCCAGCAGTTTAGTAGAGTTCCGGGGGACAGGAATCTCTGGGGCCAACGTCCTGACTTTC
CASSLVEFRGTGISGANVLTF
>NA|TRBJ1-2|TRBV25-1|few
TGTGCCAGCAGTGAGGCTACCTCAGGGAGGCGTGGCTACACCTTC
CASSEATSGRRGYTF
>NA|TRBJ2-2|TRBV20-1|NA
TGCAGTGCTAGGGGGCCTGGCACCGGGGAGCTGTTTTTT
CSARGPGTGELFF
>NA|TRBJ2-7|TRBV9|few
TGTGCCAGCAGCTCCGGGACTCCCGCAGGAGAGCAGTACTTC
CASSSGTPAGEQYF
>TRBD1|TRBJ1-5|TRBV29-1|NA
TGCAGCGTTGCCGGGACAGCTAATCAGCCCCAGCATTTT
CSVAGTANQPQHF
>NA|TRBJ2-1|TRBV15|NA
TGTTATGTCTTGGGGGGCTCCTACAATGAGCAGTTCTTC
CYVLGGSYNEQFF
>NA|TRBJ2-7|TRBV29-1|few
TGCAGCGTTGCTACAGGGACAACCTACGAGCAGTACTTC
CSVATGTTYEQYF
>NA|TRBJ2-2|TRBV2|few
TGTGCCAGCAGCGGTAGCGGCGGGGAGCTGTTTTTT
CASSGSGGELFF
>TRBD2|TRBJ2-1|TRBV5-4|NA
TGTGCCAGCAGCTACCACCCCCGGACTAGCGGGAGGCCGGGCTCCTACAATGAGCAGTTCTTC
CASSYHPRTSGRPGSYNEQFF
>TRBD2|TRBJ2-5|TRBV12-3/TRBV12-4|NA
TGTGCCAGCAGTTTCGCTAGCGGGGGAACTCTAGGTTTAGAGACCCAGTACTTC
CASSFASGGTLGLETQYF
>NA|TRBJ2-2|TRBV10-1|NA
TGCGCCAGCAGTGAGTCTAGGAGCTTTACCGGGGAGCTGTTTTTT
CASSESRSFTGELFF
>TRBD2|TRBJ2-1|TRBV5-1|NA
TGCGCCAGCAGCTTGTACCCCTCGGGACTAGCGAATTACAATGAGCAGTTCTTC
CASSLYPSGLANYNEQFF
>TRBD2|TRBJ2-1|TRBV10-3|NA
TGTGCCATCAGCCCTATAGCGGGAGGGCAAGGGAATGAGCAGTTCTTC
CAISPIAGGQGNEQFF
>NA|TRBJ2-7|TRBV6-1|few
TGTGCCAGTCGTGACAGGCGCCCCTCCTACGAGCAGTACTTC
CASRDRRPSYEQYF
>TRBD2|TRBJ2-7|TRBV27|NA
TGTGCCACCCAGACTAGCGGGATTCCCTACGAGCAGTACTTC
CATQTSGIPYEQYF
>TRBD2|TRBJ2-7|TRBV20-1|NA
TGCAGTGCTAGAGATGCGGCTAGCGGGCCCCCCGAGCAGTACTTC
CSARDAASGPPEQYF
>NA|TRBJ2-1|TRBV5-1|NA
TGCGCCAGCAGCTTGGTGTCGGGAGCCGGGAATGAGCAGTTCTTC
CASSLVSGAGNEQFF
>NA|TRBJ2-3|TRBV2|NA
TGTGCCACCCTCCCGGACAGCGACCCCACAGATACGCAGTATTTT
CATLPDSDPTDTQYF
>NA|TRBJ2-4|TRBV24-1|NA
TGTGCCACCAGTGATTCGGGAAGAGGGAACATTCAGTACTTC
CATSDSGRGNIQYF
>NA|TRBJ2-7|TRBV11-2|NA
TGTGCCAGCAGCTTTGGGGCGCCCTACGAGCAGTACTTC
CASSFGAPYEQYF
>NA|TRBJ1-4|TRBV28|NA
TGTGCCAGCACCCAGGGTGTCGGAAAACTGTTTTTT
CASTQGVGKLFF
>NA|TRBJ2-7|TRBV5-1|few
TGCGCCAGCAGAAGGTTCTCTAGCTTCTACGAGCAGTACTTC
CASRRFSSFYEQYF
>NA|TRBJ2-5|TRBV18|NA
TGTGCCAGCTCACCAATTGCAGAGACCCAGTACTTC
CASSPIAETQYF
>NA|TRBJ2-3|TRBV5-1|few
TGCGCCAGCGGTCACAACAGGCAGGGTGCAGATACGCAGTATTTT
CASGHNRQGADTQYF